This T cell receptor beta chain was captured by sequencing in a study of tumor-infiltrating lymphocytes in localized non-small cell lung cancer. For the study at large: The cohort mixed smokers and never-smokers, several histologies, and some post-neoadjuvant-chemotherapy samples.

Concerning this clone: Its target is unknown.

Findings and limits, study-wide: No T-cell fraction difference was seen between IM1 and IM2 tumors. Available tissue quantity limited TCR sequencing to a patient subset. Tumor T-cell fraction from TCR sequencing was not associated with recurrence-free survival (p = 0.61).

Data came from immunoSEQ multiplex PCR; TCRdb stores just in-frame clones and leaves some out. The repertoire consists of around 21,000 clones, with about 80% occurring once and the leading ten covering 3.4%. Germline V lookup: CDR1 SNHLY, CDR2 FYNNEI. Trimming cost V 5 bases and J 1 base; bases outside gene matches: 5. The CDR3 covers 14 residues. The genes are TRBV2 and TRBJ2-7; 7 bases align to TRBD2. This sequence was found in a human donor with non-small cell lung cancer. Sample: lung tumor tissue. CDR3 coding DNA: TGTGCCAGCAGTAGGGACTACGCATCCTACGAGCAGTACTTC. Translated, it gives CASSRDYASYEQYF. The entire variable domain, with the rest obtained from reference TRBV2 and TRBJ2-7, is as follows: EPEVTQTPSHQVTQMGQEVILRCVPISNHLYFYWYRQILGQKVEFLVSFYNNEISEKSEIFDDQFSVERPDGSNFTLKIRSTKLEDSAMYFCASSRDYASYEQYFGPGTRLTVT.